These 24 T cell receptor beta chains came from one sample sequenced in a study of T-cell reconstitution after alpha-beta-depleted transplantation in children. Unique molecular identifiers were used to barcode this TCRbeta library. TCRdb used MiXCR to reprocess the PCR reads, holding one entry per CDR3 protein. The sample has a few hundred thousand distinct CDR3 sequences; over 20% are singletons. Sequenced material: PBMCs, taken before TCRalphabeta/CD19-depleted stem cell transplant. These receptors all stem from a boy under two years old with Wiskott-Aldrich syndrome, due to receive a stem cell transplant.

The sample holds a few counts of this clonotype. This sequence joins TRBV5-1 and TRBJ1-2; 10 nucleotides match TRBD1. In germline, CDR1 is SGHRS, CDR2 YFSETQ. The V and J ends lost 4 bases and 4 bases, in that order; junction bases with no gene match: 4. The CDR3 runs to 14 residues. The chain's CDR3 is CASSPGTGVYGYTF. CDR3 in DNA: TGCGCCAGCAGCCCCGGGACAGGGGTCTATGGCTACACCTTC.

This clonotype was counted between two and nine times. The gene calls are TRBV28 and TRBJ1-2; D perhaps matches TRBD1 (6 bases). V was trimmed by 5 bases and J by 8 bases, leaving 18 bases between them. The CDR3 sequence is 14 residues long. Germline loops: CDR1 MDHEN, CDR2 SYDVKM. The CDR3 sequence is CASSPSGVEWGYTF. Written as DNA, the CDR3 is TGTGCCAGCAGTCCCTCAGGGGTGGAGTGGGGCTACACCTTC.

The rearrangement links TRBV12-3 or TRBV12-4 to TRBJ2-5; the D is unclear. This CDR3 is 13 amino acids long. Trimming stripped 6 bases from V and 2 bases from J, with 10 bases between. The chain's CDR3 is CASRGSAQETQYF. The CDR3 DNA sequence: TGTGCCAGCAGGGGATCAGCTCAAGAGACCCAGTACTTC.

In DNA form, the CDR3 reads TGCAGCGTTGAAGTCCTTGGACAGAACACTGAAGCTTTCTTT. Translated, it gives CSVEVLGQNTEAFF. The genes are TRBV29-1 and TRBJ1-1, with D possibly TRBD1 on 5 matching bases. CDR1 and CDR2 (germline): SQVTM, ANQGSEA. The CDR3 runs 14 residues. V was pared by 1 base and J by 1 base, with 10 bases between.

The chain joins TRBV5-1 to TRBJ2-1, with D perhaps being TRBD1 or TRBD2 (5 bases each). Looked up from germline, CDR1 is SGHRS and CDR2 is YFSETQ. V lost 1 base to trimming and J lost 3 bases, with 11 bases between them. The CDR3 is 15 residues long. This chain's CDR3 is CASSLLRGRYNEQFF. CDR3 in DNA: TGCGCCAGCAGCTTGCTCCGGGGCCGCTACAATGAGCAGTTCTTC. The variable domain in full, completed from reference TRBV5-1 and TRBJ2-1, reads KAGVTQTPRYLIKTRGQQVTLSCSPISGHRSVSWYQQTPGQGLQFLFEYFSETQRNKGNFPGRFSGRQFSNSRSEMNVSTLELGDSALYLCASSLLRGRYNEQFFGPGTRLTVL.

The chain combines TRBV20-1 with TRBJ1-5; D is perhaps TRBD1 (6 bases). Trimming pared 0 bases from V and 0 bases from J, leaving 12 bases between. The germline V gene has CDR1 DFQATT and CDR2 SNEGSKA (reference sequence). This CDR3 contains 16 residues. The CDR3, as DNA: TGCAGTGCTAGAGATCCCAACAGGGTTAGCAATCAGCCCCAGCATTTT. Translating it yields CSARDPNRVSNQPQHF.

The V gene is TRBV27, the J gene TRBJ2-7; 10 positions agree with TRBD2. This CDR3 has 17 residues. Per the germline V gene, CDR1 is MNHEY and CDR2 is SMNVEV (reference sequence). V was pared by 6 bases and J by 2 bases, with 13 bases of the junction left unmatched. The CDR3 nucleotides are TGTGCCAGCAGCCGCCAGAGGACTAGCGGCTCTACCTACGAGCAGTACTTC. This translates into CASSRQRTSGSTYEQYF.

A few counts support this clonotype. This sequence joins TRBV12-3 or TRBV12-4 and TRBJ2-7; no reliable D call. This CDR3 has 13 amino acids. The V end lost 4 bases, the J end lost 2 bases, and 9 bases lay between the germline ends. CDR3 in amino acids: CASSSDTTYEQYF. CDR3 DNA: TGTGCCAGCAGTTCTGACACCACCTACGAGCAGTACTTC.

The J gene is TRBJ2-3, the V gene TRBV6-1, with D perhaps matching TRBD2 (5 bases). From germline, CDR1 is MNHNS and CDR2 SASEGT. The ends were cut back, 4 bases at V and 5 bases at J, with 10 bases in the middle. The CDR3 totals 13 residues. The DNA for the CDR3 is TGTGCCAGCAGTGCTAGCAGCCGAGATACGCAGTATTTT. Amino acids: CASSASSRDTQYF.

There are a few counts of this clonotype. The chain is built from TRBV24-1 and TRBJ2-5; 8 bases line up with TRBD2. CDR3 length equals 13 residues. The germline V gene has CDR1 KGHDR and CDR2 SFDVKD. V lost 3 bases, J lost 13 bases, and 9 bases stayed unmatched. CDR3 loop: CATSDVIAGTVYF. CDR3 bases: TGTGCCACCAGTGATGTAATAGCGGGAACTGTGTACTTC.

This clonotype was counted between two and nine times. The chain is built from TRBV9 and TRBJ2-3; tentatively, D is TRBD1 or TRBD2 (5 bases each). The CDR3 sequence is 15 residues long. Between the trimmed V and J ends, which lost 6 bases and 2 bases, there was a span of 16 bases. Germline V gives CDR1 SGDLS, CDR2 YYNGEE. CDR3 region: CASNRRGTNTDTQYF. CDR3 in DNA: TGTGCCAGCAATCGTAGAGGGACGAACACAGATACGCAGTATTTT.

The table lists this clonotype with a few counts. The chain employs TRBV5-1 and TRBJ2-4; no reliable D call. V gave up 0 bases and J gave up 0 bases, with 10 bases separating them. CDR3 size: 16 residues. Germline CDR1 and CDR2: SGHRS and YFSETQ. The CDR3 nucleotides read TGCGCCAGCAGCTTGGTACCCTCCGGAGCCAAAAACATTCAGTACTTC. Translated: CASSLVPSGAKNIQYF.

The genes are TRBV29-1 and TRBJ2-3; D call uncertain. CDR3 length: 15 amino acids. Germline lookup yields CDR1 SQVTM and CDR2 ANQGSEA. V lost 4 bases, J lost 3 bases, and 17 bases lay in between. Written as DNA, the CDR3 is TGCAGCGTTGCCGGCAATCCGCTTACGACAGATACGCAGTATTTT. It translates to CSVAGNPLTTDTQYF.

The J gene is TRBJ2-1, the V gene TRBV5-1; 8 nucleotides match TRBD2. CDR1 is SGHRS, CDR2 YFSETQ, per germline. The V segment lost 6 bases and the J segment 2 bases; nucleotides outside the gene matches: 7. The CDR3 is made up of 15 amino acids. CDR3 sequence reads: CASKTSGTTYNEQFF. The CDR3, as DNA: TGCGCCAGCAAAACTAGCGGCACAACCTACAATGAGCAGTTCTTC. The full variable domain, its missing parts supplied by reference TRBV5-1 and TRBJ2-1, is KAGVTQTPRYLIKTRGQQVTLSCSPISGHRSVSWYQQTPGQGLQFLFEYFSETQRNKGNFPGRFSGRQFSNSRSEMNVSTLELGDSALYLCASKTSGTTYNEQFFGPGTRLTVL.

The chain links TRBV11-1 to TRBJ2-1, with D unresolved. V lost 7 bases, J lost 5 bases, and 9 bases lay in between. Per germline, CDR1 SGHAT and CDR2 FQDESV (reference sequence). This CDR3 has 12 residues. The CDR3 DNA reads as TGTGCCAGCATCCCACTGGACAATGAGCAGTTCTTC. As protein: CASIPLDNEQFF.

The gene calls are TRBV7-2 and TRBJ2-2, with a tentative D call TRBD2 (5 bases). Germline V gene lookup returns CDR1 SGHTA and CDR2 FQGNSA. Trimming left V 0 bases short and J 6 bases short, with 11 bases between. The CDR3 runs to 15 residues. The CDR3 bases are TGTGCCAGCAGCTTAGCGGGAGACCTCGCCGGGGAGCTGTTTTTT. Translation: CASSLAGDLAGELFF.

Only a few counts were recorded for this clonotype. The CDR3 bases are TGTGCCAGCAGTTTATATGGCAGAGACACCGGGGAGCTGTTTTTT. Encoded protein: CASSLYGRDTGELFF. This chain links TRBV27 with TRBJ2-2; D is ambiguous. Deletions cut 1 base from V and 3 bases from J, with 9 bases between. The length of the CDR3 is 15 residues. CDR1 MNHEY and CDR2 SMNVEV come from the germline V gene (reference sequence).

This clonotype is a singleton in its sample. The chain carries TRBV24-1 and TRBJ1-2; a possible D gene is TRBD1 (5 bases). Germline V gene sequence: CDR1 KGHDR, CDR2 SFDVKD. CDR3 length: 14 residues. V lost 3 bases and J lost 7, with 14 bases in between. CDR3 bases: TGTGCCACCAGTGATACTGCCGGGACGGTTGGCTACACCTTC. Protein product: CATSDTAGTVGYTF.

This clonotype was counted between two and nine times. The chain carries TRBV5-5 and TRBJ2-1; 13 bases fit TRBD2. The germline V gene has CDR1 SGHKS and CDR2 YYEKEE (reference sequence). V shed 4 bases and J 10 bases; nucleotides not matched to a gene: 14. The CDR3 is made up of 17 amino acids. In DNA form, the CDR3 reads TGTGCCAGCAGCAGCCCTTCTGGACTAGCGGGAGTTGACGAGCAGTTCTTC. It specifies CASSSPSGLAGVDEQFF. The full variable domain, in which reference TRBV5-5 and TRBJ2-1 provide the parts outside the CDR3, is DAGVTQSPTHLIKTRGQQVTLRCSPISGHKSVSWYQQVLGQGPQFIFQYYEKEERGRGNFPDRFSARQFPNYSSELNVNALLLGDSALYLCASSSPSGLAGVDEQFFGPGTRLTVL.

The chain combines TRBV20-1 with TRBJ2-5; D remains unclear. The CDR3 spans 8 residues. CDR1 and CDR2 from the germline V gene are DFQATT and SNEGSKA (reference sequence). The V and J ends lost 4 bases and 9 bases respectively, with 3 bases between them. DNA of the CDR3: TGCAGTGCTAAGGCCCAGTACTTC. Translated: CSAKAQYF.

V and J are TRBV7-9 and TRBJ2-7; perhaps D is TRBD1 or TRBD2 (5 bases each). The V end lost 4 bases, the J end lost 4 bases, and 14 bases lay between the germline ends. The CDR3 covers 14 residues. Germline V gene sequence: CDR1 SEHNR, CDR2 FQNEAQ (reference sequence). The CDR3 here is CASSSTGRAYEQYF. CDR3 DNA: TGTGCCAGCAGCTCAACGGGACGTGCGTACGAGCAGTACTTC. Filled out from reference TRBV7-9 and TRBJ2-7, the complete variable domain reads DTGVSQNPRHKITKRGQNVTFRCDPISEHNRLYWYRQTLGQGPEFLTYFQNEAQLEKSRLLSDRFSAERPKGSFSTLEIQRTEQGDSAMYLCASSSTGRAYEQYFGPGTRLTVT.

The chain recombines TRBV10-3 with TRBJ2-5, with D perhaps matching TRBD2 (6 bases). There are 16 residues in the CDR3. The V end was cut by 10 bases, the J end by 0 bases, with 21 bases between. Germline V gene sequence: CDR1 ENHRY, CDR2 SYGVKD. The CDR3 loop is CATKSRGLSYQETQYF. Here the CDR3 DNA reads TGTGCCACAAAAAGCCGGGGACTGTCGTACCAAGAGACCCAGTACTTC.

As DNA, the CDR3 is TGTGCCAGCAGTTTTGAAGGATTAGCTGGGGGGGGGAGCTCCTACAATGAGCAGTTCTTC. It is translated as CASSFEGLAGGGSSYNEQFF. The V gene is TRBV27, the J gene TRBJ2-1; TRBD2 matches 7 bases. Unmatched junction bases numbered 17, after V lost 3 bases and J lost 0 bases. Germline-derived CDR1 and CDR2 are MNHEY and SMNVEV (reference sequence). This CDR3 comprises 20 residues.

This rearrangement joins TRBV7-9 to TRBJ2-3; no reliable D call. Trimming took 2 bases from V and 1 from J, leaving 10 bases between them. Germline lookup yields CDR1 SEHNR and CDR2 FQNEAQ (reference sequence). There are 15 residues in the CDR3. The CDR3 DNA follows: TGTGCCAGCAGCTTAAAGGTTGGGGGCACAGATACGCAGTATTTT. Protein sequence: CASSLKVGGTDTQYF. Looking up the rest from reference TRBV7-9 and TRBJ2-3 gives the full variable domain: DTGVSQNPRHKITKRGQNVTFRCDPISEHNRLYWYRQTLGQGPEFLTYFQNEAQLEKSRLLSDRFSAERPKGSFSTLEIQRTEQGDSAMYLCASSLKVGGTDTQYFGPGTRLTVL.